This T cell receptor (beta chain) originates from a study of shared clonotypes between healthy human individuals. Study information: Three plates were used per donor for CD4 naive, three for CD4 memory, two for CD8 naive and one for CD8 memory.

Per the study methods: ImmunoSEQ yielded junction-only sequences lacking quality scores, so filtering differed. Produced via immunoSEQ multiplex PCR; TCRdb's table is partial and in-frame only. V, J and clone size are taken as reported in that table, and D and trimming were inferred from the DNA itself. The data show a few million clones, about 93% seen once. Concerning this clone: Its antigen is not known.

Study results and limitations: Estimated richness was generally greater in naive than memory subsets.

CD8 cells regarded as naive lacked CD45RO, were positively chosen for CCR7, and omitted terminally differentiated effector memory CD45RA+ cells. HIV-negative, healthy adults without recent acute infections or vaccinations were the donors. Germline-derived CDR1 and CDR2 are MNHEY and SMNVEV (reference sequence). This CDR3 comprises 16 residues. The V and J ends lost 4 bases and 2 bases respectively, with 18 bases between them. Material for sequencing was naive CD8+ T cells from PBMCs. This sequence was found in a man between 18 and 35 years old in good health. Some clones in this sample may be carry-over from other donors' samples. V and J are TRBV27 and TRBJ2-7; the D gene is possibly TRBD2 (5 bases). The CDR3 loop is CASSSPAGGSTYEQYF. The CDR3 DNA reads TGTGCCAGCAGTTCCCCCGCGGGCGGATCCACCTACGAGCAGTACTTC.